This entry is about one T cell receptor (beta chain). The target of this receptor is not known. No base-level quality is on record; no much larger clone is a single base apart. This record comes from a study of blood T cell repertoires in COVID-19 (dated by TCRdb to 2020 to 2022). Notes on the research overall: The collaborator samples originated in the United States, Italy and Spain and spanned the acute and convalescent phases of COVID-19. The prospective study material was composed of cDNA or gDNA derived from T cells, B-cell-depleted T cells, or PBMCs. Deeply sampled blood TCRbeta repertoires from subjects exposed to, actively infected with, or recovered from COVID-19 were included in the dataset. The repertoires were released in a freely available public database intended as a resource for research on the immune response to SARS-CoV-2. The samples were drawn from the first 160 participants of the ongoing ImmuneRACE study and from 1,254 subjects provided by 6 global collaborators. Sample metadata almost always included a de-identified subject ID, COVID-19 status, age in years and sex. Where available, HLA class I and class II types were obtained from metadata supplied by the sample provider rather than from assay-based typing.

TCRbeta CDR3 regions were amplified from genomic DNA using the immunoSEQ Assay, a bias-controlled multiplex PCR. Per the original workflow: Within the assay, amplification of reference gene primers was used to estimate how many nucleated cells each sample contained. To quantify the absolute abundance of each unique TCRbeta CDR3 rearrangement, sequence reads were collapsed and filtered. For each sample, productive Simpson clonality was calculated as the square root of Simpson's diversity index over productive rearrangements. Held by TCRdb, this immuneACCESS table contains in-frame sequences only and omits some clones. Under half of the omission traces to an unresolved V gene where checked; the cause of the rest is unknown. D and trimming were read from the DNA, whereas the V and J calls and clone size are those reported in that table. This sample is represented by under 400,000 clones; around 86% of them were singletons. The ten largest account for roughly 4.2% of the sample.

General study outcomes and caveats: The quantity of clinical and demographic metadata differed by source and by participant and was supplied without curation.

In the prospective study, participants were about 18 to 100 years old, resided in under 30 geographic areas of the United States, and were enrolled through a virtual design. To assign participants to cohorts, the prospective study relied on clinical history that participants themselves reported in a screening survey and a study questionnaire. In the prospective study, mobile phlebotomists collected whole blood, serum and a nasopharyngeal or oropharyngeal swab from each participant. Additional blood draws and questionnaires over an approximately 2-month period could optionally be provided by prospective study participants. Prospective study blood samples were shipped either frozen or at room temperature before DNA extraction. The sequence derives from a woman in her forties with acute COVID-19. The sample taken for sequencing was PBMCs or T cells enriched from blood (not recorded which).

The CDR3 sequence is CASSQVTDIETGEMAPSTDTQYF. In nucleotide form, the sequence is TGTGCCAGCAGCCAAGTTACGGATATTGAGACAGGGGAGATGGCACCTAGCACAGATACGCAGTATTTT. This sequence uses TRBV3-1 (or the pseudogene TRBV3-2) and TRBJ2-3, with 8 bases aligning to TRBD1. Via the germline V gene (reference sequence), CDR1 is LGHDT and CDR2 YNNKEL. The germline V and J ends show losses of 1 base and 0 bases respectively, and no gene match explains 24 bases of the junction. Measured from the cysteine to the phenylalanine, the CDR3 is 23 residues long. Of the read, only the CDR3 DNA is kept; its 69 bases are in frame from base 1.